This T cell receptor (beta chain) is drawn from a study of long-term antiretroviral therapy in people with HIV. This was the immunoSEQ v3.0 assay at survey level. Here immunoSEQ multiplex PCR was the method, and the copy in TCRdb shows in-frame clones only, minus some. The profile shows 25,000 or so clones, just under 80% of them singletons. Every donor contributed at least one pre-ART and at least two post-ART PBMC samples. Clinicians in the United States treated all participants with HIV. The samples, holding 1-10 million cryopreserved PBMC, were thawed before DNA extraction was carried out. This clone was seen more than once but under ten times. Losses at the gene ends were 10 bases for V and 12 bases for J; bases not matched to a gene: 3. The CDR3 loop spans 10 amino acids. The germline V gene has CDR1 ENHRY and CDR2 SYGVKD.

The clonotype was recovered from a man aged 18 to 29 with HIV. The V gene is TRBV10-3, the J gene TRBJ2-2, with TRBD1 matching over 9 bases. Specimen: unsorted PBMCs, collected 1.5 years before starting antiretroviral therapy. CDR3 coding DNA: TGTGCCACCGGGACAGGGAAGCTGTTTTTT. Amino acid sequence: CATGTGKLFF.